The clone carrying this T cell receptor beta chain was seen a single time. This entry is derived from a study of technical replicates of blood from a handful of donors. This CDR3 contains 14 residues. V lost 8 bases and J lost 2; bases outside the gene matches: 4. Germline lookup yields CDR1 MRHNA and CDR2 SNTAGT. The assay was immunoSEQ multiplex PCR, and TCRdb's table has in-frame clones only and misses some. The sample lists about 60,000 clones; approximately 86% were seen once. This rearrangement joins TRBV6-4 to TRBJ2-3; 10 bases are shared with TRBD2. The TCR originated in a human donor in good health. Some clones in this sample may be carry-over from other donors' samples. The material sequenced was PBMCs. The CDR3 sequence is CASPGLADTDTQYF. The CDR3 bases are TGTGCCAGCCCAGGACTAGCGGACACAGATACGCAGTATTTT.